Listed below are T cell receptor beta chains from one sample, sequenced in a study of T cell responses to AZD1222 COVID-19 vaccine. Some clones are missing from TCRdb's copy, which holds only in-frame ones; the method was immunoSEQ multiplex PCR. The data contain under 150,000 clones, about 91% of them singletons. Source: peripheral blood, taken 28 days after the second AZD1222 dose. The receptor set was obtained from an adult who received the AZD1222 COVID-19 vaccine. Each CDR3 is given with its conserved first and last residue. The D gene is left open where the match is weak. Rows give clone size only sometimes, using once, few, many, or a class for an expanded clone.

CDR3: CASSRQATNEKLFF; DNA: TGTGCCAGTAGTAGACAGGCAACTAATGAAAAACTGTTTTTT; size: NA; J: TRBJ1-4; V: TRBV19; D: NA
CDR3: CASTRDRANTEAFF; DNA: TGTGCCAGCACCCGGGACAGGGCGAACACTGAAGCTTTCTTT; size: NA; J: TRBJ1-1; V: TRBV6-5; D: TRBD1
CDR3: CASSQRGAGNEQFF; DNA: TGTGCCAGCAGTCAGAGGGGGGCCGGCAATGAGCAGTTCTTC; size: NA; J: TRBJ2-1; V: TRBV27; D: NA
CDR3: CASSQRMGGPTGGELFF; DNA: TGTGCCAGCTCGCAGAGGATGGGGGGCCCGACGGGCGGGGAGCTGTTTTTT; size: NA; J: TRBJ2-2; V: TRBV5-4; D: NA
CDR3: CASLGGSRGTGYGYTF; DNA: TGTGCCAGCTTAGGGGGGTCGAGGGGCACTGGCTATGGCTACACCTTC; size: NA; J: TRBJ1-2; V: TRBV19; D: NA
CDR3: CASSRDTDYEQYF; DNA: TGTGCCAGCAGCCGGGACACAGACTACGAGCAGTACTTC; size: NA; J: TRBJ2-7; V: TRBV7-9; D: NA
CDR3: CAISEGSSPSNQPQHF; DNA: TGTGCCATCAGTGAGGGGTCCTCGCCTAGTAATCAGCCCCAGCATTTT; size: NA; J: TRBJ1-5; V: TRBV10-3; D: NA
CDR3: CASSERADTQYF; DNA: TGCGCCAGCAGCGAGAGGGCAGATACGCAGTATTTT; size: NA; J: TRBJ2-3; V: TRBV5-1; D: NA
CDR3: CASSPRRDRGVDNEQFF; DNA: TGCGCCAGCAGCCCGCGGCGGGACAGGGGTGTTGACAATGAGCAGTTCTTC; size: once; J: TRBJ2-1; V: TRBV5-1; D: TRBD1
CDR3: CASSLGTGTQYF; DNA: TGTGCCAGCAGCTTGGGAACCGGAACGCAGTATTTT; size: NA; J: TRBJ2-3; V: TRBV5-6; D: NA
CDR3: CASGPDRGRRGYTF; DNA: TGTGCTAGTGGACCCGACAGGGGGCGACGAGGCTACACCTTC; size: NA; J: TRBJ1-2; V: TRBV12-5; D: TRBD1
CDR3: CASSLAVQSAGRGYTF; DNA: TGCGCCAGCAGCTTGGCCGTACAGTCCGCCGGTCGGGGCTACACCTTC; size: NA; J: TRBJ1-2; V: TRBV5-1; D: NA
CDR3: CASSPSGFLGGELFF; DNA: TGTGCCAGCTCGCCCTCGGGTTTCCTCGGCGGGGAGCTGTTTTTT; size: NA; J: TRBJ2-2; V: TRBV18; D: NA
CDR3: CASSFIVTEAFF; DNA: TGTGCCAGCAGTTTCATCGTTACTGAAGCTTTCTTT; size: NA; J: TRBJ1-1; V: TRBV12-3/TRBV12-4; D: NA
CDR3: CASSDTGGADIQYF; DNA: TGTGCCAGCAGTGACACGGGTGGGGCCGACATTCAGTACTTC; size: NA; J: TRBJ2-4; V: TRBV6-4; D: NA
CDR3: CASSFRQGGGYTF; DNA: TGTGCCAGCAGCTTTAGACAGGGTGGTGGCTACACCTTC; size: NA; J: TRBJ1-2; V: TRBV5-6; D: TRBD1
CDR3: CATSYSGAYNEQFF; DNA: TGTGCCACCAGCTATAGCGGGGCCTACAATGAGCAGTTCTTC; size: NA; J: TRBJ2-1; V: TRBV15; D: TRBD2
CDR3: CASSSLGLNQPQHF; DNA: TGTGCCAGCAGTTCACTAGGACTCAATCAGCCCCAGCATTTT; size: NA; J: TRBJ1-5; V: TRBV6-5; D: NA
CDR3: CASSLFRTGGKNGYTF; DNA: TGTGCCAGCAGTTTATTCCGGACAGGGGGCAAAAATGGCTACACCTTC; size: NA; J: TRBJ1-2; V: TRBV27; D: TRBD1
CDR3: CSVERTAGTEAFF; DNA: TGCAGCGTTGAGAGGACAGCGGGCACTGAAGCTTTCTTT; size: NA; J: TRBJ1-1; V: TRBV29-1; D: NA
CDR3: CASSQDVRGQKLFF; DNA: TGTGCCAGCAGCCAAGATGTGAGGGGCCAAAAACTGTTTTTT; size: NA; J: TRBJ1-4; V: TRBV3-1/TRBV3-2; D: NA
CDR3: CASSEWRTGGTDTQYF; DNA: TGTGCCAGCAGTGAATGGAGGACAGGGGGAACAGATACGCAGTATTTT; size: NA; J: TRBJ2-3; V: TRBV25-1; D: TRBD1
CDR3: CASSSDRVTGNTIYF; DNA: TGCGCCAGCAGCTCGGACAGGGTAACTGGAAACACCATATATTTT; size: NA; J: TRBJ1-3; V: TRBV5-1; D: TRBD1
CDR3: CASSSSRGNTEAFF; DNA: TGTGCCAGCAGCTCCTCCAGGGGGAACACTGAAGCTTTCTTT; size: few; J: TRBJ1-1; V: TRBV5-5; D: NA
CDR3: CASSPLQNSNTEAFF; DNA: TGTGCCAGCAGCCCTCTCCAGAATTCGAACACTGAAGCTTTCTTT; size: NA; J: TRBJ1-1; V: TRBV14; D: NA
CDR3: CASSLSAGKTEAFF; DNA: TGTGCCAGCAGCTTGTCGGCGGGCAAAACTGAAGCTTTCTTT; size: once; J: TRBJ1-1; V: TRBV5-4; D: NA
CDR3: CASSQGSDTEAFF; DNA: TGTGCCAGCTCACAAGGGAGTGACACTGAAGCTTTCTTT; size: NA; J: TRBJ1-1; V: TRBV6-5; D: NA
CDR3: CASRWDLNNEQFF; DNA: TGTGCCAGCCGGTGGGACTTAAACAATGAGCAGTTCTTC; size: once; J: TRBJ2-1; V: TRBV6-5; D: NA
CDR3: CASSYPVGSENIQYF; DNA: TGTGCCAGCAGTTACCCAGTTGGATCAGAAAACATTCAGTACTTC; size: NA; J: TRBJ2-4; V: TRBV6-2/TRBV6-3; D: NA
CDR3: CASSYRGDTIYF; DNA: TGTGCCAGCAGCTACAGGGGAGACACCATATATTTT; size: NA; J: TRBJ1-3; V: TRBV7-2; D: TRBD1
CDR3: CASSWSGTNEKLFF; DNA: TGTGCCAGCAGCTGGTCCGGAACTAATGAAAAACTGTTTTTT; size: NA; J: TRBJ1-4; V: TRBV7-9; D: NA
CDR3: CASRDHGYTF; DNA: TGTGCCAGCAGGGACCATGGCTACACCTTC; size: NA; J: TRBJ1-2; V: TRBV6-6; D: NA
CDR3: CASTAGSGNTIYF; DNA: TGTGCCAGCACCGCCGGGTCTGGAAACACCATATATTTT; size: NA; J: TRBJ1-3; V: TRBV11-2; D: NA
CDR3: CAWSRTRTGVTGNIQYF; DNA: TGTGCCTGGAGTCGAACCCGAACAGGGGTCACCGGGAACATTCAGTACTTC; size: NA; J: TRBJ2-4; V: TRBV30; D: TRBD1
CDR3: CASSLGGSGEIRTDTQYF; DNA: TGTGCCAGCAGCTTAGGAGGGAGCGGGGAGATTCGCACAGATACGCAGTATTTT; size: NA; J: TRBJ2-3; V: TRBV11-2; D: TRBD2
CDR3: CASSFITSGGGETQYF; DNA: TGTGCCAGCAGCTTTATAACTAGCGGGGGTGGGGAGACCCAGTACTTC; size: NA; J: TRBJ2-5; V: TRBV7-2; D: TRBD2
CDR3: CASSLGGERANVLTF; DNA: TGCGCCAGCAGCTTGGGTGGGGAAAGGGCCAACGTCCTGACTTTC; size: NA; J: TRBJ2-6; V: TRBV5-1; D: NA
CDR3: CASSLVWPSGGANEQFF; DNA: TGTGCCAGCAGCTTAGTTTGGCCTAGCGGGGGGGCGAATGAGCAGTTCTTC; size: NA; J: TRBJ2-1; V: TRBV13; D: TRBD2
CDR3: CASSRYMGMNEKLFF; DNA: TGTGCCAGCAGCCGCTATATGGGAATGAATGAAAAACTGTTTTTT; size: NA; J: TRBJ1-4; V: TRBV4-2; D: NA
CDR3: CASSSPKGGSGYNEQFF; DNA: TGTGCCAGCTCATCACCAAAAGGGGGTAGCGGATACAATGAGCAGTTCTTC; size: NA; J: TRBJ2-1; V: TRBV18; D: NA
CDR3: CASSIVAAASGRETQYF; DNA: TGTGCCAGTAGTATAGTAGCCGCGGCCTCAGGGCGGGAGACCCAGTACTTC; size: NA; J: TRBJ2-5; V: TRBV19; D: NA
CDR3: CASSSTGTYGYTF; DNA: TGTGCCAGCAGTTCAACAGGGACGTATGGCTACACCTTC; size: NA; J: TRBJ1-2; V: TRBV6-2/TRBV6-3; D: NA
CDR3: CASTPLGPGELFF; DNA: TGTGCCAGCACTCCCCTAGGTCCCGGGGAGCTGTTTTTT; size: once; J: TRBJ2-2; V: TRBV27; D: NA
CDR3: CASSAQGLMNTEAFF; DNA: TGTGCCAGCAGCGCCCAGGGTTTGATGAACACTGAAGCTTTCTTT; size: once; J: TRBJ1-1; V: TRBV11-2; D: NA
CDR3: CATSIISGPTGELFF; DNA: TGTGCCACCAGCATCATCTCGGGACCAACCGGGGAGCTGTTTTTT; size: NA; J: TRBJ2-2; V: TRBV15; D: NA
CDR3: CASSYALQGYTF; DNA: TGTGCCAGCAGTTACGCCCTCCAGGGCTACACCTTC; size: NA; J: TRBJ1-2; V: TRBV6-2/TRBV6-3; D: NA
CDR3: CAWSRGSGGNQPQHF; DNA: TGTGCCTGGAGCCGGGGATCGGGGGGCAATCAGCCCCAGCATTTT; size: once; J: TRBJ1-5; V: TRBV30; D: NA
CDR3: CARGPPGTVNSPLHF; DNA: TGTGCCCGTGGCCCTCCGGGGACAGTAAATTCACCCCTCCACTTT; size: once; J: TRBJ1-6; V: TRBV30; D: TRBD1
CDR3: CASSPSGQYSGNTIYF; DNA: TGTGCCAGCAGCCCAAGCGGACAGTACTCTGGAAACACCATATATTTT; size: NA; J: TRBJ1-3; V: TRBV5-4; D: NA
CDR3: CAIRTGRGSYEQYF; DNA: TGTGCCATCAGGACAGGGAGGGGCTCCTACGAGCAGTACTTC; size: NA; J: TRBJ2-7; V: TRBV10-3; D: NA
CDR3: CASSLGLGESYEQYF; DNA: TGTGCCAGCAGCTTGGGACTTGGGGAGTCCTACGAGCAGTACTTC; size: NA; J: TRBJ2-7; V: TRBV11-1; D: NA
CDR3: CASSDKGGQGFSYGYTF; DNA: TGTGCCAGCAGTGATAAGGGGGGACAGGGTTTCAGCTATGGCTACACCTTC; size: NA; J: TRBJ1-2; V: TRBV25-1; D: TRBD1
CDR3: CASSQEVASAGEQYF; DNA: TGTGCCAGCAGCCAAGAGGTGGCTAGTGCTGGAGAGCAGTACTTC; size: NA; J: TRBJ2-7; V: TRBV3-1/TRBV3-2; D: NA
CDR3: CASSVAGNTEAFF; DNA: TGTGCCAGCAGCGTAGCGGGGAACACTGAAGCTTTCTTT; size: NA; J: TRBJ1-1; V: TRBV9; D: NA
CDR3: CASSPGFYRGQETQYF; DNA: TGTGCCAGCAGTCCAGGGTTTTACAGGGGGCAAGAGACCCAGTACTTC; size: NA; J: TRBJ2-5; V: TRBV27; D: TRBD1
CDR3: CAWRQTAEAFF; DNA: TGTGCCTGGAGACAAACTGCTGAAGCTTTCTTT; size: NA; J: TRBJ1-1; V: TRBV30; D: NA
CDR3: CASSLVYRGPAYEQYF; DNA: TGTGCCAGCAGCTTAGTCTACAGGGGGCCCGCCTACGAGCAGTACTTC; size: NA; J: TRBJ2-7; V: TRBV7-2; D: TRBD1